Below are 15 T cell receptor beta chains sequenced from a single sample in a study of blood T cell repertoires in COVID-19. The data were produced by immunoSEQ multiplex PCR, yet TCRdb's version contains in-frame clones alone and is incomplete. This table holds 150,000 or so clones, roughly nine tenths found once. Source material: peripheral blood. Receptors were obtained from a man between 18 and 29 years old with COVID-19, enrolled during active disease.

The gene calls are TRBV5-1 and TRBJ2-5; 10 nucleotides match TRBD1. Germline V CDR1 and CDR2: SGHRS, YFSETQ. The CDR3 totals 14 residues. J lost 5 bases, V lost 3 bases, and 4 bases had no gene match. CDR3 DNA: TGCGCCAGCAGCTCCCAGGGACAGGGGGAGACCCAGTACTTC. The encoded protein is CASSSQGQGETQYF.

The chain links TRBV27 to TRBJ2-7; 7 nucleotides align to TRBD1. After removal of 2 bases from V and 2 bases from J, the junction contained 6 bases not matched to a gene. The CDR3 has 15 residues. The germline V gene encodes CDR1 MNHEY and CDR2 SMNVEV (reference sequence). The CDR3 DNA is TGTGCCAGCAGTTTACTGGGGCAGGGGGCCTACGAGCAGTACTTC. It codes for CASSLLGQGAYEQYF.

This rearrangement joins TRBV30 to TRBJ2-7; D is possibly TRBD2 (5 bases). Trimming shortened V by 3 bases and J by 3 bases, and 15 bases separated the two germline ends. CDR1 and CDR2 from the germline V gene are GTSNPN and SVGIG (reference sequence). The CDR3 contains 14 residues. CDR3 bases: TGTGCCTGGAGAGCGGCTAGCTTAAGCTACGAGCAGTACTTC. This translates into CAWRAASLSYEQYF. The variable domain in full, with the rest retrieved from reference TRBV30 and TRBJ2-7, is SQTIHQWPATLVQPVGSPLSLECTVEGTSNPNLYWYRQAAGRGLQLLFYSVGIGQISSEVPQNLSASRPQDRQFILSSKKLLLSDSGFYLCAWRAASLSYEQYFGPGTRLTVT.

The chain combines TRBV7-9 with TRBJ2-5; tentatively, D is TRBD2 (7 bases). V gave up 4 bases and J gave up 2 bases, with 14 bases separating them. The CDR3 sequence is 15 residues long. Germline CDR1 SEHNR, CDR2 FQNEAQ (reference sequence). CDR3: CASSYSGGRQETQYF. In DNA form, the CDR3 reads TGTGCCAGCAGCTATTCGGGGGGCAGACAAGAGACCCAGTACTTC.

The chain combines TRBV19 with TRBJ2-2, with 14 bases fitting TRBD2. The CDR3 covers 17 residues. Germline assignment: CDR1 LNHDA and CDR2 SQIVND (reference sequence). Germline trimming cut 3 bases from V and 4 bases from J; bases unmatched to any gene: 4. The CDR3 loop is CASSIRLAGGPTGELFF. The CDR3 DNA reads TGTGCCAGTAGTATCCGACTAGCGGGAGGGCCCACCGGGGAGCTGTTTTTT.

The chain recombines TRBV9 with TRBJ2-7; TRBD2 aligns across 9 bases. V shed 2 bases, J shed 2 bases, and the junction held 2 bases outside the gene matches. The CDR3 runs to 14 residues. Per the germline V gene, CDR1 is SGDLS and CDR2 is YYNGEE. The CDR3 loop is CASSVREGPYEQYF. CDR3 DNA: TGTGCCAGCAGCGTGCGGGAGGGCCCCTACGAGCAGTACTTC.

The J gene is TRBJ1-2, the V gene TRBV16; no reliable D call. V was cut by 0 bases and J by 4 bases, with 9 bases left in between. The germline CDR1 and CDR2 sequences are KGHSY and FQNENV. The CDR3 is 14 residues long. Written as DNA, the CDR3 is TGTGCCAGCAGCCAATCTGGCCAGTTCTATGGCTACACCTTC. Its translation: CASSQSGQFYGYTF.

This clone was observed a single time. In DNA, the CDR3 is TGTGCCACCAGTGATTTCCGAGCGGGAGGACTTAACACCGGGGAGCTGTTTTTT. It encodes CATSDFRAGGLNTGELFF. The chain uses TRBV24-1 and TRBJ2-2, with 9 bases matching TRBD2. The CDR3 spans 18 residues. Trimming took 1 base from V and 2 from J; bases not matched to a gene: 7. In germline, CDR1 is KGHDR, CDR2 SFDVKD.

The rearrangement joins TRBV27 to TRBJ2-1, with a tentative D call TRBD2 (5 bases). Between the trimmed V and J ends, which lost 2 bases and 8 bases, there was a span of 7 bases. This CDR3 spans 12 amino acids. Germline V gene lookup returns CDR1 MNHEY and CDR2 SMNVEV (reference sequence). The CDR3 sequence: CASSLRGDEQFF. CDR3 in DNA: TGTGCCAGCAGTTTACGGGGAGATGAGCAGTTCTTC.

V is TRBV6-5 and J is TRBJ2-7; no clear D. The CDR3 extends over 13 amino acids. Trimming took 9 bases from V and 0 from J, leaving 12 bases between them. The germline V gene encodes CDR1 MNHEY and CDR2 SVGAGI. CDR3 nucleotide sequence: TGTGCCAGTAACGACAAGGCCTCCTACGAGCAGTACTTC. Protein: CASNDKASYEQYF.

This chain joins TRBV4-3 and TRBJ2-5, with TRBD2 matching over 8 bases. V lost 0 bases and J lost 5; bases outside the gene matches: 5. Germline CDR1 LGHNA, CDR2 YSLEER. This CDR3 contains 15 residues. The CDR3 DNA follows: TGCGCCAGCAGCCAAGAGGCTAGCGGGTATGAGACCCAGTACTTC. Translated, it gives CASSQEASGYETQYF.

The rearrangement links TRBV11-3 to TRBJ1-2; D gene unclear. V lost 0 bases and J 9 bases, leaving 14 bases between the germline ends. The CDR3 is 14 amino acids. Germline values: CDR1 SGHNT, CDR2 YENEEA. CDR3 coding DNA: TGTGCCAGCAGCTTAGAAGAGGAGGGTCAGAGCTACACCTTC. Protein product: CASSLEEEGQSYTF.

The rearrangement links TRBV9 to TRBJ2-6; a weak D match, TRBD1 (6 bases). Germline CDR1 SGDLS, CDR2 YYNGEE. V lost 0 bases, J lost 0 bases, and 10 bases lay in between. This CDR3 has 17 residues. The CDR3 DNA reads TGTGCCAGCAGCGTAGAGGGGGTTCTCTCTGGGGCCAACGTCCTGACTTTC. This gives the protein CASSVEGVLSGANVLTF.

The chain links TRBV19 to TRBJ2-7, with 7 bases fitting TRBD2. The CDR3 loop spans 17 amino acids. J lost 3 bases, V lost 7 bases, and 18 bases had no gene match. The germline gives CDR1 LNHDA, CDR2 SQIVND (reference sequence). The CDR3 is CASTPRVLGLGLYEQYF. In nucleotides, the CDR3 is TGTGCCAGTACCCCCCGGGTACTAGGACTAGGCCTCTACGAGCAGTACTTC.

The chain recombines TRBV7-9 with TRBJ1-1; tentative D call: TRBD1 (5 bases). Deletions cut 1 base from V and 3 bases from J, with 6 bases between. Germline V lookup: CDR1 SEHNR, CDR2 FQNEAQ (reference sequence). The CDR3 runs to 13 residues. CDR3 DNA sequence: TGTGCCAGCAGCTTAGGACAGCACACTGAAGCTTTCTTT. Its protein product is CASSLGQHTEAFF. Together with reference TRBV7-9 and TRBJ1-1, the CDR3 gives the full variable domain: DTGVSQNPRHKITKRGQNVTFRCDPISEHNRLYWYRQTLGQGPEFLTYFQNEAQLEKSRLLSDRFSAERPKGSFSTLEIQRTEQGDSAMYLCASSLGQHTEAFFGQGTRLTVV.